This paragraph covers one T cell receptor beta chain sequence. Its matching antigen is unknown. A much larger clone differs from this one at a single base, so this may be a read error. This entry is derived from a study of Graves' ophthalmopathy and Graves' hyperthyroidism. Study-wide results and caveats: Using a 13-signature model, the authors split ophthalmopathy from stable hyperthyroidism, with just under 90% sensitivity and 75% to 82% specificity.

Certain patients were not enrolled. These were patients with other autoimmune diseases, uncontrolled infections, pregnancy or lactation. In germline, CDR1 is SGHAT, CDR2 FQDESV (reference sequence). The CDR3 extends over 13 amino acids. Trimming cost V 4 bases and J 4 bases, with 11 bases left between them. TCR beta CDR3 amplification used RNA transcripts. Amplification began with first-round RT-PCR using HTBI primers, then second-round multiplex PCR was performed. TCRdb recomputed calls from the multiplex PCR reads with MiXCR, one row per CDR3 protein. The table includes 1 million to 1.3 million distinct CDR3 sequences, about two fifths detected once.

J is TRBJ2-7 and V is TRBV11-1; D might be TRBD1 (5 bases). The source material was peripheral blood or thyroid tissue (not recorded which). The TCR was taken from an adult man with Graves' hyperthyroidism. The CDR3 is CASSYQGLYEQYF. CDR3 coding DNA: TGTGCCAGCAGCTACCAGGGTTTATACGAGCAGTACTTC.